This entry concerns a single T cell receptor (beta chain). Germline V gives CDR1 SGHTA, CDR2 FQGNSA. V lost 5 bases and J 1 base, leaving 14 bases between the germline ends. This CDR3 contains 16 residues. Clones were sequenced by immunoSEQ multiplex PCR, and TCRdb holds only the in-frame ones, with some missing. This table has about 130,000 clones, more than 75% appearing once. This sample was taken from a study of control samples from healthy donors and cancer patients. The specimen was blood. This receptor was taken from a man aged 18 to 35 in good health. The chain has TRBV7-2 and TRBJ2-2; D not certain. DNA for the CDR3: TGTGCCAGCAGCCCCCACCGATCAAGGAACACCGGGGAGCTGTTTTTT. It translates to CASSPHRSRNTGELFF.